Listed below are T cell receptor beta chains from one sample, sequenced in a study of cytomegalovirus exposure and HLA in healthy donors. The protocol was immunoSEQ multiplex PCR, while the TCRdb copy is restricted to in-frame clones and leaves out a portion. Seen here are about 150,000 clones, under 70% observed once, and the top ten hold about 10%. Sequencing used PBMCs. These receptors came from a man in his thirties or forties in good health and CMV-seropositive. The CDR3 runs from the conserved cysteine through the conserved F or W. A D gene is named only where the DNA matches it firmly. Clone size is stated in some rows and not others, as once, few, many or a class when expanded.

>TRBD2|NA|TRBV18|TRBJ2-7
TGTGCCAGCTCGGTCGGACTAGCGGGAGTACTCGAGCAGTACTTC
CASSVGLAGVLEQYF
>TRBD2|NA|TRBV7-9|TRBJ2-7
TGTGCCAGCAGCTTTTATTGGTCTAGCGGGTCCTACGAGCAGTACTTC
CASSFYWSSGSYEQYF
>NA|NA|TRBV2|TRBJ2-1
TGTGCCAGCAGTGAACTACCATCCTACAATGAGCAGTTCTTC
CASSELPSYNEQFF
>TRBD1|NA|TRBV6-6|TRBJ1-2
TGTGCCAGCCAGGGGGTCAACTATGGCTACACCTTC
CASQGVNYGYTF
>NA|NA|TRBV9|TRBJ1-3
TGTGCCAGCAGCCCCGGACAGTCCTCTGGAAACACCATATATTTT
CASSPGQSSGNTIYF
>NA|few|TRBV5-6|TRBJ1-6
TGTGCCAGCAGCTTGTATCATAATTCACCCCTCCACTTT
CASSLYHNSPLHF
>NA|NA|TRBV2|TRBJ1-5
TGTGCCAGCAGTGAAAGGGCAGGGTATCAGCCCCAGCATTTT
CASSERAGYQPQHF
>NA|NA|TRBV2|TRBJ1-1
TGTGCCAGCGATGGGGGCCTTGAAGCTTTCTTT
CASDGGLEAFF
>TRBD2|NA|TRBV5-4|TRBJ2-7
TGTGCCAGCAGCTTGATAGCGGGAGGAAACTACGAGCAGTACTTC
CASSLIAGGNYEQYF
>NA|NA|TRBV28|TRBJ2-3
TGTGCCAGCAGTTCACCCGACAGGTCAGATACGCAGTATTTT
CASSSPDRSDTQYF
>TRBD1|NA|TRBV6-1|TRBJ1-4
TGTGCCAGCAGCCCGACAGGGTGGAATGAAAAACTGTTTTTT
CASSPTGWNEKLFF
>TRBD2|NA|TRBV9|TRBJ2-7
TGTGCCAGCAGCGTAGGTAGCGGGAGCTACGAGCAGTACTTC
CASSVGSGSYEQYF
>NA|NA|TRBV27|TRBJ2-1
TGTGCCAGCAGTCCCCGACAAGATGAGCAGTTCTTC
CASSPRQDEQFF
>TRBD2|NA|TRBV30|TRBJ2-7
TGTGCCTGGAGCGCTGGACTGGGAGGGGAGCAGTACTTC
CAWSAGLGGEQYF
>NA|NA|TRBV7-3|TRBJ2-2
TGTGCCAGCAGCTTAGGGGCGGACACCGGGGAGCTGTTTTTT
CASSLGADTGELFF
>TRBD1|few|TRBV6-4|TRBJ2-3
TGTGCCAGCAGTCCGGGACAGGGAGCAGATACGCAGTATTTT
CASSPGQGADTQYF
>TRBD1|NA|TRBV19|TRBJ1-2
TGTGCCAGTAGTAACGCCGGGACAGACTATGGCTACACCTTC
CASSNAGTDYGYTF
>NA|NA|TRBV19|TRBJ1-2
TGTGCCAGTAGTGTGTGGGACATCAAGACCTATGGCTACACCTTC
CASSVWDIKTYGYTF
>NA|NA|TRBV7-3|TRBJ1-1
TGTGCCAGCAGGCTACAGGGTAGAGATACTGAAGCTTTCTTT
CASRLQGRDTEAFF
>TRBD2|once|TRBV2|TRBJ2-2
TGTGCCAGCACCCCAAGAGTGGGACTAGCGGGAGGGCCGTTGAACACCGGGGAGCTGTTTTTT
CASTPRVGLAGGPLNTGELFF
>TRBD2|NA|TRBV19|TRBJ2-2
TGTGCCAGTAGTATTATTCCCGCTAGCGGGAGGGCCCGCACCGGGGAGCTGTTTTTT
CASSIIPASGRARTGELFF
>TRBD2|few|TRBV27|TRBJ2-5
TGTGCCAGCATAAGGAGCCTAGCGGATACCCAAGAGACCCAGTACTTC
CASIRSLADTQETQYF
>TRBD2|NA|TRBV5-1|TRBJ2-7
TGCGCCAGCAGCTTGGTAGCGGGGGTCTCCTACGAGCAGTACTTC
CASSLVAGVSYEQYF
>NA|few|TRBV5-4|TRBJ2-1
TGTGCCAGCAGCCGGGCAAGATTAGCGGAATACAATGAGCAGTTCTTC
CASSRARLAEYNEQFF
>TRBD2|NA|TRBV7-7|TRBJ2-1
TGTGCTAGCAGCAAAGGGAGGGTCGGAGATGAGCAGTTCTTC
CASSKGRVGDEQFF
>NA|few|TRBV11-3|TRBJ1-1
TGTGCCAGCAGCGGACGTTTAGGGAGCGGGGCTTTCTTT
CASSGRLGSGAFF
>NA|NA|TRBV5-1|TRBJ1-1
TGCGCCAGCAGCTTATACAGTGCGGGTCGGAACACTGAAGCTTTCTTT
CASSLYSAGRNTEAFF
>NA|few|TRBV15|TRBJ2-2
TGTGCCACCAGCAGAGTGGGGCAGGGAAAAACCGGGGAGCTGTTTTTT
CATSRVGQGKTGELFF
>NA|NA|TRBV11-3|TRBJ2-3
TGTGCCAGCAGTTCAACAGGGACCCTTAGCACAGATACGCAGTATTTT
CASSSTGTLSTDTQYF
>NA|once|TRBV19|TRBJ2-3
TGTGCCAGTAGTATAGCAGGATTTAGCACAGATACGCAGTATTTT
CASSIAGFSTDTQYF
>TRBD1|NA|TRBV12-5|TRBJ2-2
TGTGCTAGTGGTTTGGTACTGAGGACAGGGCCCCCCGGGGAGCTGTTTTTT
CASGLVLRTGPPGELFF
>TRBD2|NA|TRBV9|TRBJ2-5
TGTGCCAGCAGCGCTAGCGGGAGCGACGAAGAGACCCAGTACTTC
CASSASGSDEETQYF
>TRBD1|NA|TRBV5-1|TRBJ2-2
TGCGCCAGCAGCGCCCTGCCGGGACAGGGAAACACCGGGGAGCTGTTTTTC
CASSALPGQGNTGELFF
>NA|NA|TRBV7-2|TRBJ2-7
TGTGCCAGCAGCGCCGGGGCCTACGAGCAGTACTTC
CASSAGAYEQYF
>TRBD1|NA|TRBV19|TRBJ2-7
TGTGCCAGTAGTGGGACAGGGGGCTACGAGCAGTACTTC
CASSGTGGYEQYF
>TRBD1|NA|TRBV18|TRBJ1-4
TGTGCCAGCTCACCGGGACAGGTCGGTGAAAAACTGTTTTTT
CASSPGQVGEKLFF
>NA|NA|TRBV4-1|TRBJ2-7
TGCGCCAGCAGCCAAACCGGGCCCTACGGGGGAGAGCAGTACTTC
CASSQTGPYGGEQYF
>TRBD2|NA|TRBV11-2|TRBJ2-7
TGTGCCAGCAGCATTAGTATGGGGGGGATTGAATACGAGCAGTACTTC
CASSISMGGIEYEQYF
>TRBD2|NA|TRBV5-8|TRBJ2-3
TGTGCCAGCAGCTCCGGGACTAGCGGACAGGATACGCAGTATTTT
CASSSGTSGQDTQYF
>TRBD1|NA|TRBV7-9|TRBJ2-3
TGTGCCAGCAGCTTATGGACAGGGGTAGGCGTTCGGATAACAGATACGCAGTATTTT
CASSLWTGVGVRITDTQYF
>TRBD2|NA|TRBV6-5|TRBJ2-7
TGTGCCAGCAGTTACGTTGCGGGAGGACCCTACGAGCAGTACTTC
CASSYVAGGPYEQYF
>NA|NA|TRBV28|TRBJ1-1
TGTGCCAGCATAAAAGGGAGGTGGGCTACTGAAGCTTTCTTT
CASIKGRWATEAFF
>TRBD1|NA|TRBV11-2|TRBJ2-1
TGTGCCAGCAGCTCTCCGACAGGGTGGGCTATCGATAATGAGCAGTTCTTC
CASSSPTGWAIDNEQFF
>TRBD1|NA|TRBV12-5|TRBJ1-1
TGTGCTAGTGGTTTGGGCCCCGGGACAGTGGCTCGCACTGAAGCTTTCTTT
CASGLGPGTVARTEAFF
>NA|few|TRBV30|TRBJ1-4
TGTGCCTGGAGTGTCAGGAGGAGAACTAATGAAAAACTGTTTTTT
CAWSVRRRTNEKLFF
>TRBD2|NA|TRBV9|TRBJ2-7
TGTGCCAGCAGCACTCGACTAGCGGGAGGGTACGAGCAGTACTTC
CASSTRLAGGYEQYF
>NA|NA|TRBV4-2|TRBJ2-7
TGTGCCAGCAGCCAAGACGGGGTTGTGAGCGAGCAGTACTTC
CASSQDGVVSEQYF
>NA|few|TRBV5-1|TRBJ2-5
TGCGCCAGCAGCTTGGTGGGGGGTAGCGTGAGCCAAGAGACCCAGTACTTC
CASSLVGGSVSQETQYF
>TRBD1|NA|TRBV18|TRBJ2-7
TGTGCCAGCTCACCAAACAGGGGCTACGAGCAGTACTTC
CASSPNRGYEQYF